This TCR beta chain was recovered during a study of identical twins' blood T cells (dated by TCRdb to the early 2010s). Study-wide context: The roughly twelve libraries, six for the alpha chain and six for the beta chain, together yielded 45 million to 50 million Illumina reads. To assess how genetics influences repertoire formation, the study used next-generation sequencing to compare the TCR alpha and beta chain repertoires of three pairs of monozygous twins.

Library prep was done by 5' RACE. TCRdb lists the instrument as Illumina Genome Analyzer IIx. The RNA-based TCR cDNA libraries were made using a previously described protocol that was modified in several ways. To prevent cross-contamination, sample-specific barcodes were introduced on both ends of each TCR cDNA library during cDNA synthesis and amplification. Per the source publication's procedure: Between about 95,000 and nearly 500,000 clonotypes were identified per individual, and roughly 2.2 to 3.6 million CDR3-containing reads were obtained per library. Reads with improper barcode index combinations were discarded, after which clonesets were built for each library with the MiTCR software. During the assembly of CDR3 clonotypes by MiTCR, low-quality reads were filtered or rescued and PCR and sequencing errors were corrected. Artificial out-of-frame clonotypes were mapped to in-frame sequences, with one indel allowed in the CDR3, and then removed. V and J gene usage similarity between donors was measured as Jensen-Shannon divergence divided by mean entropy. Through fastp at Q25 and MiXCR, TCRdb rebuilt clones from the public reads, retaining in-frame beta chains. Identical CDR3 proteins give one entry, which carries the most common genes and DNA. TCRdb's processing, not the authors', yielded these V and J calls. This sample is represented by roughly 340,000 distinct CDR3 sequences; around 30% of them were singletons. Of the sample, roughly 5.5% falls within the top ten clones.

Based on the germline V gene (reference sequence), the CDR1 and CDR2 sequences are DFQATT and SNEGSKA. Trimming takes 5 bases from V and 0 bases from J, and the germline ends sit 7 bases apart. Inclusive of the bounding cysteine and phenylalanine, the CDR3 is 12 residues long. Just CDR3 DNA is preserved here, 36 bases in frame from base 1. Study-level results and caveats: The proposed role of the TCRalpha J segment in MHC recognition during thymic selection was stated to require validation by independent studies. V gene usage, even among non-selected out-of-frame TCRbeta clonotypes, was reported to be markedly more similar within twin pairs than between unrelated donors. Among the most abundant TCRbeta clonotypes, more CDR3 sequences were shared by each donor with her twin than with unrelated donors. How many CDR3 clonotypes two donors shared depended mainly on the product of their cloneset sizes, and the twins did not clearly stray from this trend. Environmental influences could not be excluded as an explanation for twin similarity, since twins were reared together.

Donors were six healthy women forming three monozygous twin pairs. Each of the three twin pairs had been raised together, and the twins in each pair were thought likely to have encountered the same infectious agents and vaccines. TCR cDNA libraries were prepared from RNA that was isolated from peripheral blood mononuclear cells. This clonotype has only a few counts. There is no known antigen for this receptor. Per-base qualities were not stored, and no clone one base away is much larger. The material sequenced was PBMCs. The receptor was derived from a woman between 18 and 49 years old in good health. The sequence is built from TRBV20-1 and TRBJ1-2; the D gene identity is not certain. In nucleotides, the sequence is TGCAGTGCTGGGTCAGCTAACTATGGCTACACCTTC. Its protein product is CSAGSANYGYTF.